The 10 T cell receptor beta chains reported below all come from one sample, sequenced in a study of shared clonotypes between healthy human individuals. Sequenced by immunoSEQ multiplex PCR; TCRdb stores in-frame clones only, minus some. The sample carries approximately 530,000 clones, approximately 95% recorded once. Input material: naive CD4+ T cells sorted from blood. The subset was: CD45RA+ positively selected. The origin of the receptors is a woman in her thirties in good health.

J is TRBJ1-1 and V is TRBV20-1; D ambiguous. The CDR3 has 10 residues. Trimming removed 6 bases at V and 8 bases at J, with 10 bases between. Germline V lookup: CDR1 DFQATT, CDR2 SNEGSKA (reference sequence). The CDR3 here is CSAVIAEAFF. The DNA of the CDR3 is TGCAGTGCCGTCATCGCCGAAGCTTTCTTT.

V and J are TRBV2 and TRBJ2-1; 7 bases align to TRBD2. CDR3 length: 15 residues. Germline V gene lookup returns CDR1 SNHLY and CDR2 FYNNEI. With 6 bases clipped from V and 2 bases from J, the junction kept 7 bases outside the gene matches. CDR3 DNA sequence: TGTGCCAGCAGACTCGGCGGGAGCGCCTACAATGAGCAGTTCTTC. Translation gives CASRLGGSAYNEQFF.

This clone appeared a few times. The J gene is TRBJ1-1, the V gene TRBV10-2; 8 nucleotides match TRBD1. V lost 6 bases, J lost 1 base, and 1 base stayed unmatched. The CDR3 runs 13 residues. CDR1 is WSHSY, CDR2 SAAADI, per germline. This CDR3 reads CASRGQGNTEAFF. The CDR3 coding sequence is TGCGCCAGCAGAGGACAGGGGAACACTGAAGCTTTCTTT.

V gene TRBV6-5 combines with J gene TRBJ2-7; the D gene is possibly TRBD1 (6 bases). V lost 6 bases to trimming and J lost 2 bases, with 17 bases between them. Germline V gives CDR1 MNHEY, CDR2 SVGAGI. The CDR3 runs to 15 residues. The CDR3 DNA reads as TGTGCCAGCAGCACAACAGGGTCCCCCCCCTACGAGCAGTACTTC. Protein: CASSTTGSPPYEQYF.

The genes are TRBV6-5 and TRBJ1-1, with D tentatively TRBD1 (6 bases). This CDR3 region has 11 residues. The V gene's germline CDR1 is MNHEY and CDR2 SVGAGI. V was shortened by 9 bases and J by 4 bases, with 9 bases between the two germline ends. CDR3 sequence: CASTGSTEAFF. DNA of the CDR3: TGTGCCAGTACAGGGAGCACTGAAGCTTTCTTT.

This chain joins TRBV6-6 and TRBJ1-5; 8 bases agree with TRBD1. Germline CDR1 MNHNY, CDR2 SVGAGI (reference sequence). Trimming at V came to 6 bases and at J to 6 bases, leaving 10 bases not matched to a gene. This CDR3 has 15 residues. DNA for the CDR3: TGTGCCAGCAGGGGGGCGGGACAGGTCTTTCAGCCCCAGCATTTT. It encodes CASRGAGQVFQPQHF.

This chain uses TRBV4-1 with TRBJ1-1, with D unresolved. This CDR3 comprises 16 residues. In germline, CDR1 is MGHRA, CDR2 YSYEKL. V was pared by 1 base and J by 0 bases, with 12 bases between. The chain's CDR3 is CASSQGKGNLNTEAFF. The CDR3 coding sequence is TGCGCCAGCAGCCAAGGGAAAGGGAACTTGAACACTGAAGCTTTCTTT.

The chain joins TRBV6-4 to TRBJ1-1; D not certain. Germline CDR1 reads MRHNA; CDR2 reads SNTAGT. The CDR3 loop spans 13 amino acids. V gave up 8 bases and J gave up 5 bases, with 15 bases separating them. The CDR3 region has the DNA TGTGCCAGCCGGGAGGGTACGAGGACTGAAGCTTTCTTT. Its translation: CASREGTRTEAFF.

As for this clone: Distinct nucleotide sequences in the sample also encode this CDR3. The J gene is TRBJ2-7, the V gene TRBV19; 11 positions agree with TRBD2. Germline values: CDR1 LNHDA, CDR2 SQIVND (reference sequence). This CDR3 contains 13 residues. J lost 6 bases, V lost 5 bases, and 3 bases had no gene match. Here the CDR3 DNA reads TGTGCCAGTAGTGGAACTAGCGGGAGCGAGCAGTACTTC. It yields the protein CASSGTSGSEQYF.

The CDR3 is CSAGVGETQYF. The DNA for the CDR3 is TGCAGTGCCGGAGTAGGTGAGACCCAGTACTTC. The chain links TRBV20-1 to TRBJ2-5; D gene unclear. V was trimmed by 6 bases and J by 5 bases, leaving 10 bases between them. The CDR3 is made up of 11 amino acids. Germline values: CDR1 DFQATT, CDR2 SNEGSKA (reference sequence).